This record concerns one T cell receptor (beta chain) sequence. This entry is derived from a study of blood T cell repertoires in COVID-19. Overall study: Sites in the United States, Italy and Spain provided acute and convalescent COVID-19 samples.

Trimming shortened V by 0 bases and J by 4 bases, and 12 bases separated the two germline ends. This CDR3 spans 14 amino acids. CDR1 GTSNPN and CDR2 SVGIG come from the germline V gene (reference sequence). Per the original methods: Reference gene primer amplification yielded estimated nucleated cell counts. Assay used: immunoSEQ multiplex PCR; TCRdb lists only in-frame clones, some missing. That table furnishes V, J and clone size, whereas the DNA furnished D and trimming. The table has roughly 230,000 clones, about 86% seen once; the top ten hold about 4.2%. This sequence was found in a man in his fifties or sixties with active or convalescent COVID-19. J is TRBJ2-5 and V is TRBV30; a possible D gene is TRBD2 (6 bases). The sequencing sample was made of peripheral blood. CDR3 nucleotide sequence: TGTGCCTGGAGTGTACCCCCGGGGGTAGAGACCCAGTACTTC. As protein: CAWSVPPGVETQYF.